Sequencing of this T cell receptor beta chain was carried out in a study of OX40 agonist ivuxolimab in advanced cancers. Study-level background: Patients in the trial were receiving intravenous ivuxolimab every 2 weeks, at doses of 0.01 to 10 mg/kg. Study-level findings and limits: There were, on average, more expanded clones in CD8+ T cells than in CD4+.

This CDR3 region has 14 residues. Germline V gene sequence: CDR1 MNHEY, CDR2 SVGAGI. Produced via immunoSEQ multiplex PCR; TCRdb's table is partial and in-frame only. The sample holds around 86,000 clones, around nine tenths seen once. Of note for this clone: Its antigen is as yet unknown. The junction departs from germline at one end; a sequencing error may be responsible.

The V call is TRBV6-5, the J call TRBJ2-5; D gene ambiguous. The J call is uncertain, as TRBJ2-7 better fits the DNA end. This sample comprised CD4+ or CD8+ T cells sorted from blood, obtained in a trial of the OX40 agonist ivuxolimab. The receptor comes from an adult with an advanced solid tumor such as melanoma, head and neck, liver or kidney cancer. DNA for the CDR3: TGTGCCAGCAGTTCCGGGCTCCAATCCTCCGAGCAGTACTTC. Translated, it gives CASSSGLQSSEQYF.